This T cell receptor (beta chain) was sequenced during a study of T cells after yellow fever vaccination. TCRdb reprocessed the 5' RACE reads with MiXCR, giving one entry per CDR3 protein. The sample records nearly 300,000 distinct CDR3 sequences, 8.7% being singletons. This clonotype has just a few counts. The CDR3 loop spans 14 amino acids. Looked up from germline, CDR1 is LGHNA and CDR2 is YNFKEQ. The J segment lost 4 bases and the V segment lost 4 bases, leaving 3 bases of the junction unmatched. The chain has TRBV4-2 and TRBJ2-3; 9 positions agree with TRBD1. The sequence derives from a man aged 18 to 29 who received the YFV17D yellow fever vaccine. The specimen was CD4+ T cells sorted from PBMCs, collected 5 days after the yellow fever booster vaccination. The CDR3 region has the DNA TGTGCCAGCAGCCGAGGGACAGGGTCAGATACGCAGTATTTT. Its protein product is CASSRGTGSDTQYF.